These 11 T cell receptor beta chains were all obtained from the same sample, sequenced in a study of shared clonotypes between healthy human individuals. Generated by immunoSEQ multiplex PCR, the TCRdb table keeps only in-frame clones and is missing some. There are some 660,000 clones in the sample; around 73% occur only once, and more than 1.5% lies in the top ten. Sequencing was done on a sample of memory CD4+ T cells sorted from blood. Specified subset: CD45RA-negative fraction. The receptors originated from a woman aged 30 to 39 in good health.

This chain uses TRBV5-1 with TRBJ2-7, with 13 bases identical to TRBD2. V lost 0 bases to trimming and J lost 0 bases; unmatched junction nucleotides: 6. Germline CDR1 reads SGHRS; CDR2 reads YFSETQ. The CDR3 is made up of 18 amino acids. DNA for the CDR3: TGCGCCAGCAGCTTGGGGACTAGCGGGAGATCCACCTCCTACGAGCAGTACTTC. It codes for CASSLGTSGRSTSYEQYF. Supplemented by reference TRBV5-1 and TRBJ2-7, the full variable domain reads KAGVTQTPRYLIKTRGQQVTLSCSPISGHRSVSWYQQTPGQGLQFLFEYFSETQRNKGNFPGRFSGRQFSNSRSEMNVSTLELGDSALYLCASSLGTSGRSTSYEQYFGPGTRLTVT.

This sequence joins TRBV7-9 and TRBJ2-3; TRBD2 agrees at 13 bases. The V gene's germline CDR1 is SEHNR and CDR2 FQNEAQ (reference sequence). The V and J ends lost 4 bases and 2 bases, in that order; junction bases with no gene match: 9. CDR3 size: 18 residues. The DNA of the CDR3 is TGTGCCAGCAGCTACCTCTCACTAGCGGGAGGGACCACAGATACGCAGTATTTT. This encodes CASSYLSLAGGTTDTQYF.

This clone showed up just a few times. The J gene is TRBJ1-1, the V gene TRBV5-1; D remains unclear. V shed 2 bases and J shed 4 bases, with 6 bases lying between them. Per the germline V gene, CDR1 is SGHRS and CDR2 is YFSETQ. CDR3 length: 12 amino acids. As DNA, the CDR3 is TGCGCCAGCAGCTTCGAGGGCACTGAAGCTTTCTTT. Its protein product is CASSFEGTEAFF.

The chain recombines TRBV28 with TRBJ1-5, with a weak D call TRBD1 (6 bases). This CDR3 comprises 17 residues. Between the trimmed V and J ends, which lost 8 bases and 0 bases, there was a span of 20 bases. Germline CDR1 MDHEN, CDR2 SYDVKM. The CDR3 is CASEGGLGAYSNQPQHF. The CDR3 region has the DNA TGTGCCAGCGAAGGGGGACTCGGGGCTTATAGCAATCAGCCCCAGCATTTT.

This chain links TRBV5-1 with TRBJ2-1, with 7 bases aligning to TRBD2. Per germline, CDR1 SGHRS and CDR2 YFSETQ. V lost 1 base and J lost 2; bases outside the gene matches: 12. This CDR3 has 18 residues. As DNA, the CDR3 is TGCGCCAGCAGCTTGCGTGAAGACGGGAGGTTCGCCTACAATGAGCAGTTCTTC. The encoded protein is CASSLREDGRFAYNEQFF.

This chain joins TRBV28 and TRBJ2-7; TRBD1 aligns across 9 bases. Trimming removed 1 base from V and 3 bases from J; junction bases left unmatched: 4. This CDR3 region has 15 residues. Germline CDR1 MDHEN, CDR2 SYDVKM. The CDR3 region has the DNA TGTGCCAGCAGTTTATTGACAGGGGGGCTCTACGAGCAGTACTTC. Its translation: CASSLLTGGLYEQYF.

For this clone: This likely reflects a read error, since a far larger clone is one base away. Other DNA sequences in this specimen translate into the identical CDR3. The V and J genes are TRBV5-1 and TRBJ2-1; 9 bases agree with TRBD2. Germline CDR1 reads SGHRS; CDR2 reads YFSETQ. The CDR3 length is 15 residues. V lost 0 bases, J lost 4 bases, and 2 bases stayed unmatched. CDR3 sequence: CASSLASGAYNEQFF. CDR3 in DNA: TGCGCCAGCAGCTTGGCTAGCGGGGCGTACAATGAGCAGTTCTTC.

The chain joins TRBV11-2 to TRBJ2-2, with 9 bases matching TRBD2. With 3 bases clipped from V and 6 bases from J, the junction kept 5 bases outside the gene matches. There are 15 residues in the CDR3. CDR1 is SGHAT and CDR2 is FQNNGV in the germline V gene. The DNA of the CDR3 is TGTGCCAGCAGCTTGGCACTAGCGGGCTCCGGGGAGCTGTTTTTT. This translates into CASSLALAGSGELFF. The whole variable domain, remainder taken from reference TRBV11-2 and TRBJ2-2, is EAGVAQSPRYKIIEKRQSVAFWCNPISGHATLYWYQQILGQGPKLLIQFQNNGVVDDSQLPKDRFSAERLKGVDSTLKIQPAKLEDSAVYLCASSLALAGSGELFFGEGSRLTVL.

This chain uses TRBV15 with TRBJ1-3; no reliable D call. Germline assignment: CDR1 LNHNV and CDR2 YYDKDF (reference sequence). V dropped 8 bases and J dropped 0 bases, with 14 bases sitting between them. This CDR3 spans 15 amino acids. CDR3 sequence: CATPRVPNSGNTIYF. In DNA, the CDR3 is TGTGCCACCCCCCGGGTTCCTAACTCTGGAAACACCATATATTTT.

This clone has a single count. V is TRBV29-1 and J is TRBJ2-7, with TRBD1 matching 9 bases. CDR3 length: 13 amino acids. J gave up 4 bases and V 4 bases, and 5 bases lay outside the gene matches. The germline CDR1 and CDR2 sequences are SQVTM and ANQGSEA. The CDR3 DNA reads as TGCAGCGTTGGCTTAGACAGGGGGTACGAGCAGTACTTC. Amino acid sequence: CSVGLDRGYEQYF.

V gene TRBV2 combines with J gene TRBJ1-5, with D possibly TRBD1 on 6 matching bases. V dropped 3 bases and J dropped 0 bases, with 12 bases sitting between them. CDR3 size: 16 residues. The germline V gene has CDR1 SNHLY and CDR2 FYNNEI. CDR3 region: CASSDYGGASNQPQHF. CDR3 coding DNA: TGTGCCAGCAGTGATTATGGGGGGGCTAGCAATCAGCCCCAGCATTTT.